This T cell receptor (beta chain) appears in the sequencing data of a study of human T cells and chemical hapten exposure. Time point described: healthy volunteer bleed at 6 weeks. It was unfractionated whole blood from which total RNA was extracted. Using its own MiXCR run on the RACE reads, TCRdb lists one record per CDR3 protein. The top ten hold under 2% of the sample, which has approximately 79,000 distinct CDR3 sequences, about 8.6% seen once. This CDR3 contains 14 residues. V shed 0 bases and J shed 5 bases, with 8 bases lying between them. Germline V gives CDR1 SGHKS, CDR2 YYEKEE (reference sequence). This clonotype was detected ten times or more.

The TCR was taken from a male donor in good health. Some clones in this sample may be carry-over from other donors' samples. The chain has TRBV5-5 and TRBJ1-4; D not certain. Material for sequencing was whole blood. The CDR3 region is CASSLVQRNEKLFF. Here the CDR3 DNA reads TGTGCCAGCAGCTTGGTTCAGCGAAATGAAAAACTGTTTTTT. The full variable domain, its missing parts supplied by reference TRBV5-5 and TRBJ1-4, is DAGVTQSPTHLIKTRGQQVTLRCSPISGHKSVSWYQQVLGQGPQFIFQYYEKEERGRGNFPDRFSARQFPNYSSELNVNALLLGDSALYLCASSLVQRNEKLFFGSGTQLSVL.